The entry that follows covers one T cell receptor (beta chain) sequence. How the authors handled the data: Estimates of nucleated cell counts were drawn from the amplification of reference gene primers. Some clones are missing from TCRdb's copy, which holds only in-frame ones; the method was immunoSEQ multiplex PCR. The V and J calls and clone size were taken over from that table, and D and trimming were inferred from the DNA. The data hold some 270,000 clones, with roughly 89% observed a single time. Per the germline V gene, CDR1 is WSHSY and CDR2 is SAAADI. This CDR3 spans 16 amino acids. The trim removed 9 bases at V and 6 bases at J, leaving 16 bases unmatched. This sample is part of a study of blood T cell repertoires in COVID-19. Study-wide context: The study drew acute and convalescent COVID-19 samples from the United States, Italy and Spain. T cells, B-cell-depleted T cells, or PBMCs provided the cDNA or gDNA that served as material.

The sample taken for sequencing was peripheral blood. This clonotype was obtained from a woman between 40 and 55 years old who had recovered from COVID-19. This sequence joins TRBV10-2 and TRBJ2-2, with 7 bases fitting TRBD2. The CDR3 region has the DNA TGCGCCAGTACGAACTGGGGGGGGGACCGTTCCGGGGAGCTGTTTTTT. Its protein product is CASTNWGGDRSGELFF.